Shown below are 21 T cell receptor beta chains from a single sample sequenced in a study of shared clonotypes between healthy human individuals. Sequencing was performed with immunoSEQ multiplex PCR; in TCRdb, only in-frame clones are kept and a portion is missing. This table has approximately 600,000 clones, around 96% appearing once. CD45RO-negative, CCR7-selected cells formed the naive CD8 fraction, which excluded terminally differentiated effector memory CD45RA+ cells. Sequenced material: naive CD8+ T cells sorted from blood. These receptor sequences come from a woman under 40 in good health.

V and J are TRBV4-2 and TRBJ1-1, with D possibly matching TRBD1 (5 bases). The germline V gene has CDR1 LGHNA and CDR2 YNFKEQ. This CDR3 spans 14 amino acids. V shed 3 bases and J shed 5 bases, with 13 bases lying between them. CDR3 sequence (DNA): TGTGCCAGCAGCCATGGAGTTGGGGGGACTGAAGCTTTCTTT. This codes for CASSHGVGGTEAFF.

The V call is TRBV2, the J call TRBJ1-1; D is possibly TRBD1 (5 bases). The CDR3 is 11 amino acids. The germline gives CDR1 SNHLY, CDR2 FYNNEI. V was pared by 10 bases and J by 1 base, with 7 bases between. Written as DNA, the CDR3 is TGTGCCACCGGGGGGAACACTGAAGCTTTCTTT. Protein product: CATGGNTEAFF.

CDR3 residues: CASSLDAGNYGYTF. Here the CDR3 DNA reads TGTGCCAGCAGCTTGGATGCAGGGAACTATGGCTACACCTTC. The chain couples TRBV5-4 to TRBJ1-2; possible D gene TRBD1, 5 bases. The germline gives CDR1 SGHNT, CDR2 YYREEE (reference sequence). With 0 bases removed from V and 2 bases from J, the gap between germline ends came to 8 bases. The CDR3 loop spans 14 amino acids.

CDR3 nucleotide sequence: TGCGCCAGCAGCCAAGATCTAGCGGGTGGCGGGTTCTTC. Amino acid sequence: CASSQDLAGGGFF. The chain employs TRBV4-1 and TRBJ2-1; 8 bases map to TRBD2. The CDR3 extends over 13 amino acids. With V trimmed by 0 bases and J by 15 bases, 7 bases remained unmatched. Germline V gene data show CDR1 as MGHRA and CDR2 as YSYEKL.

This chain links TRBV14 with TRBJ2-7; D might be TRBD1 (6 bases). This CDR3 has 19 residues. CDR1 SGHDN and CDR2 FVKESK come from the germline V gene. Trimming removed 0 bases at V and 5 bases at J, with 26 bases between. In nucleotides, the CDR3 is TGTGCCAGCAGCCAAGATAAAATAGGACTCGCAGCAGGGGCGAACGAGCAGTACTTC. Translated: CASSQDKIGLAAGANEQYF.

This chain links TRBV13 with TRBJ2-1; D is unresolved. The CDR3 has 12 residues. Germline CDR1 PRHDT, CDR2 FYEKMQ (reference sequence). Trimming removed 5 bases from V and 13 bases from J, with 15 bases in between. The CDR3 nucleotides are TGTGCCAGCAGCCCCCCTTCTGCGACTCAGTTCTTC. It translates to CASSPPSATQFF.

V is TRBV9 and J is TRBJ2-7; D not resolved. Per the germline V gene, CDR1 is SGDLS and CDR2 is YYNGEE. V lost 0 bases and J lost 7, with 11 bases in between. The CDR3 is made up of 13 amino acids. The CDR3 sequence is CASSVGGKREQYF. In DNA form, the CDR3 reads TGTGCCAGCAGCGTAGGTGGCAAGAGAGAGCAGTACTTC.

This chain connects TRBV6-1 to TRBJ2-2, with 8 bases fitting TRBD1. Germline CDR1 and CDR2: MNHNS and SASEGT. This CDR3 contains 16 residues. V trimming: 4 bases; J trimming: 3 bases; junction bases outside the gene matches: 7. CDR3 in DNA: TGTGCCAGCAGTGCTACGGGACAGGTATACACCGGGGAGCTGTTTTTT. It translates to CASSATGQVYTGELFF.

The table lists this clone with a count of one. This chain links TRBV5-3 with TRBJ1-1; no definite D call. TRBV5-3 is identified as an open reading frame with a role that is uncertain. There are 14 residues in the CDR3. Trimming shortened V by 3 bases and J by 4 bases, and 13 bases separated the two germline ends. The CDR3 region is CARSWILWGTEAFF. In nucleotides, the CDR3 is TGTGCCAGAAGCTGGATCCTCTGGGGCACTGAAGCTTTCTTT.

The chain joins TRBV11-2 to TRBJ2-7; 10 positions match TRBD1. Trimming removed 8 bases from V and 6 bases from J; junction bases left unmatched: 10. The CDR3 loop spans 14 amino acids. The germline V gene encodes CDR1 SGHAT and CDR2 FQNNGV. The CDR3 spells CASSTGGGSGEQYF. In DNA form, the CDR3 reads TGTGCCAGCTCGACAGGGGGCGGTTCTGGCGAGCAGTACTTC.

Turning to this clone: A clone one base away is much larger, so this may be a read error. Other nucleotide sequences in the sample specify the same CDR3. The chain recombines TRBV28 with TRBJ2-7; D unresolved. The length of the CDR3 is 11 residues. V shed 2 bases and J shed 4 bases, with 3 bases lying between them. Germline values: CDR1 MDHEN, CDR2 SYDVKM. CDR3 sequence reads: CASSLGYEQYF. The CDR3 DNA reads as TGTGCCAGCAGTTTAGGGTACGAGCAGTACTTC.

The chain joins TRBV6-6 to TRBJ2-1, with D possibly matching TRBD1 (5 bases). V was cut by 6 bases and J by 8 bases, with 23 bases left in between. CDR1 MNHNY and CDR2 SVGAGI come from the germline V gene (reference sequence). The CDR3 is 16 residues long. CDR3 in amino acids: CASSSTRTPQGYEQFF. The CDR3 DNA is TGTGCCAGCAGCAGTACCCGAACCCCGCAGGGCTATGAGCAGTTCTTC.

The chain combines TRBV5-6 with TRBJ2-7, with a possible D match to TRBD2 (6 bases). The ends were cut back, 3 bases at V and 3 bases at J, with 13 bases in the middle. The germline V gene encodes CDR1 SGHDT and CDR2 YYEEEE. The CDR3 extends over 14 amino acids. The CDR3 bases are TGTGCCAGCAGCTACGGGACTTACGACTACGAGCAGTACTTC. Its protein product is CASSYGTYDYEQYF.

This chain uses TRBV5-6 with TRBJ2-7; D not certain. CDR3 length: 13 residues. Per the germline V gene, CDR1 is SGHDT and CDR2 is YYEEEE. V was pared by 4 bases and J by 1 base, with 9 bases between. The CDR3 region is CASSPTNSYEQYF. In nucleotides, the CDR3 is TGTGCCAGCAGCCCCACTAATTCCTACGAGCAGTACTTC.

This CDR3 is CASSLRRGQIRPYEQYF. As DNA, the CDR3 is TGTGCCAGCAGCCTACGCCGGGGACAAATAAGGCCCTACGAGCAGTACTTC. The chain combines TRBV13 with TRBJ2-7, with D perhaps matching TRBD1 (6 bases). The V end lost 5 bases, the J end lost 2 bases, and 22 bases lay between the germline ends. CDR3 length equals 17 residues. Germline values: CDR1 PRHDT, CDR2 FYEKMQ (reference sequence).

With regard to this clone: The sample has other DNA sequences that encode this CDR3 too. The genes are TRBV7-9 and TRBJ2-1; D unclear. Germline V CDR1 and CDR2: SEHNR, FQNEAQ (reference sequence). The V gene lost 1 base and the J gene lost 0 bases, with 7 bases spanning the gap. The CDR3 covers 15 residues. CDR3 nucleotide sequence: TGTGCCAGCAGCTTAGTCCTAAGCTCCTACAATGAGCAGTTCTTC. It translates to CASSLVLSSYNEQFF.

The chain combines TRBV11-2 with TRBJ2-7; maybe TRBD2 (7 bases). V lost 7 bases, J lost 12 bases, and 25 bases lay in between. This CDR3 region has 14 residues. CDR1 and CDR2 from the germline V gene are SGHAT and FQNNGV. For the CDR3, the DNA is TGTGCCAGCAAAGGTCGGGACACCCTCTGGGAGGGGTACTTC. This codes for CASKGRDTLWEGYF.

The chain carries TRBV10-3 and TRBJ2-7; a weak D match, TRBD2 (5 bases). This CDR3 is 14 amino acids long. CDR1 is ENHRY and CDR2 is SYGVKD in the germline V gene. V was clipped by 3 bases and J by 4 bases, with 13 bases between them. CDR3 protein: CAISESAGPYEQYF. The CDR3 DNA follows: TGTGCCATCAGTGAATCGGCGGGTCCGTACGAGCAGTACTTC.

The V call is TRBV29-1, the J call TRBJ1-2; D is unclear. With 6 bases removed from V and 8 bases from J, the gap between germline ends came to 22 bases. Germline lookup yields CDR1 SQVTM and CDR2 ANQGSEA. The CDR3 spans 14 residues. CDR3 nucleotides: TGCAGCGTCGTGGACCGAAACAAGAGTGGGGGCTACACCTTC. Its translation is CSVVDRNKSGGYTF. Looking up the rest from reference TRBV29-1 and TRBJ1-2 gives the full variable domain: SAVISQKPSRDICQRGTSLTIQCQVDSQVTMMFWYRQQPGQSLTLIATANQGSEATYESGFVIDKFPISRPNLTFSTLTVSNMSPEDSSIYLCSVVDRNKSGGYTFGSGTRLTVV.

The CDR3 reads CASSPKQGTGELFF. The CDR3, as DNA: TGCGCCAGCAGCCCAAAACAGGGCACCGGGGAGCTGTTTTTT. The chain links TRBV5-1 to TRBJ2-2; TRBD1 might be the D (6 bases). This CDR3 comprises 14 residues. Trimming removed 4 bases from V and 4 bases from J, with 11 bases in between. Germline CDR1 reads SGHRS; CDR2 reads YFSETQ.

The V call is TRBV27, the J call TRBJ2-6, with D tentatively TRBD2 (5 bases). There are 16 residues in the CDR3. Germline CDR1 and CDR2: MNHEY and SMNVEV (reference sequence). The V end was cut by 6 bases, the J end by 3 bases, with 15 bases between. CDR3 amino acids: CASSLIPGYGANVLTF. CDR3 in DNA: TGTGCCAGCAGCCTCATCCCGGGGTATGGGGCCAACGTCCTGACTTTC. Looking up the rest from reference TRBV27 and TRBJ2-6 gives the full variable domain: EAQVTQNPRYLITVTGKKLTVTCSQNMNHEYMSWYRQDPGLGLRQIYYSMNVEVTDKGDVPEGYKVSRKEKRNFPLILESPSPNQTSLYFCASSLIPGYGANVLTFGAGSRLTVL.